This T cell receptor (beta chain) came from a study of blood T cell repertoires in COVID-19. Background on the study: The United States, Italy and Spain were the sources of the acute and convalescent COVID-19 samples. Nucleic acid was either cDNA or gDNA, and it came from T cells, B-cell-depleted T cells, or PBMCs.

Trimming removed 3 bases at V and 1 base at J, with 14 bases between. From germline, CDR1 is SGHKS and CDR2 YYEKEE (reference sequence). The CDR3 is made up of 16 amino acids. Per the authors' pipeline: Amplification from reference gene primers served as the basis for estimated nucleated cell counts. Sequenced by immunoSEQ multiplex PCR; TCRdb stores in-frame clones only, minus some. V and J calls and clone size follow that table, whereas D and trimming were derived from the DNA. The sample shows about 210,000 clones, approximately 90% of them seen only once. This clone was counted once. The chain couples TRBV5-5 to TRBJ1-3, with D possibly TRBD1 on 6 matching bases. The sequence was obtained from a man younger than 45 with acute or convalescent COVID-19. Source material: peripheral blood. CDR3 nucleotide sequence: TGTGCCAGCAGCTCTCACGTCACAGGGTCTGGAAACACCATATATTTT. Translated, it gives CASSSHVTGSGNTIYF.